The 3 T cell receptor beta chains below were found in one sample sequenced in a study of blood T cell repertoires in COVID-19. The assay was immunoSEQ multiplex PCR, and TCRdb's table has in-frame clones only and misses some. The table lists a few hundred thousand clones, over 80% of them singletons. Sequenced input: PBMCs or T cells enriched from blood (not recorded which). These receptors all come from a woman aged 18-30 years who had recovered from COVID-19.

The chain has TRBV3-1 (or the pseudogene TRBV3-2) and TRBJ2-7; D uncertain. Trimming pared 5 bases from V and 4 bases from J, leaving 9 bases between. The germline V gene encodes CDR1 LGHDT and CDR2 YNNKEL (reference sequence). The CDR3 contains 12 residues. The CDR3 region is CASSANSYEQYF. CDR3 sequence (DNA): TGTGCCAGCAGCGCTAATTCATACGAGCAGTACTTC.

The rearrangement joins TRBV30 to TRBJ1-6, with 12 bases aligning to TRBD1. V gave up 1 base and J gave up 8 bases; unmatched junction bases: 6. The CDR3 loop spans 16 amino acids. In germline, CDR1 is GTSNPN, CDR2 SVGIG (reference sequence). The CDR3 loop reads CAWSAPGQGADSPLHF. The CDR3 DNA sequence: TGTGCCTGGAGTGCCCCGGGACAGGGGGCCGATTCACCCCTCCACTTT.

The chain carries TRBV28 and TRBJ2-7; D is undetermined. Germline V gives CDR1 MDHEN, CDR2 SYDVKM. This CDR3 is 14 amino acids long. Between the trimmed V and J ends, which lost 6 bases and 2 bases, there was a span of 14 bases. CDR3 coding DNA: TGTGCCAGCAGCCCGGCTGAGGCGACCTACGAGCAGTACTTC. It encodes CASSPAEATYEQYF.